A selection of T cell receptor beta chains follows, all from one sample in a study of Graves' ophthalmopathy and Graves' hyperthyroidism. Using its own MiXCR run on the multiplex PCR reads, TCRdb lists one record per CDR3 protein. Counted here are hundreds of thousands of distinct CDR3 sequences, approximately 42% occurring once; the ten biggest clones make up over 40%. Sequencing was done on a sample of peripheral blood. The receptors were gathered from an adult man with Graves' ophthalmopathy. Both conserved end residues are part of each CDR3. A D gene is named only where the DNA matches it firmly. Clone size is given for some rows only: seen once, a few or many times, or a class if the clone is expanded.

>NA|TRBJ2-6|TRBV25-1|NA
TGTGCCAGCAGTTTCGCAGGAAACGCTGGGGCCAACGTCCTGACTTTC
CASSFAGNAGANVLTF
>TRBD1|TRBJ2-7|TRBV7-4|NA
TGTGCCAGCAGCGTCGGGGACAGGGGGAGCTCCTACGGGCAGTACTTC
CASSVGDRGSSYGQYF
>TRBD1|TRBJ1-2|TRBV12-3/TRBV12-4|NA
TGTGCCAGCAGCTTAACTCCCCGGACAGGAAATGGCTACACCTTC
CASSLTPRTGNGYTF
>TRBD2|TRBJ2-5|TRBV20-1|few
TGCAGTGCCCCGGGACTAGCGGGGCGTGGCGAGACCCAGTACTTC
CSAPGLAGRGETQYF
>NA|TRBJ2-5|TRBV7-9|few
TGTGCCAGCAGCTTCGGGGGAGAAGAGACCCAGTACTTC
CASSFGGEETQYF
>NA|TRBJ2-7|TRBV7-3|NA
TGTGCCAGCAGCGCGACCGGGACCTTCCCTGGCTACGAGCAGCACTTC
CASSATGTFPGYEQHF
>TRBD2|TRBJ2-7|TRBV5-1|NA
TGCGCCAGCAGCTTGAGTAGCGGGATGGACGAGCAGTACTTC
CASSLSSGMDEQYF
>TRBD1|TRBJ2-6|TRBV12-3/TRBV12-4|NA
TGTGCCAGCAGTTGGGGACAGGGGTCTGGGGCCAACGTCCTGACTTTC
CASSWGQGSGANVLTF
>TRBD2|TRBJ2-7|TRBV2|NA
TGTGCCAGCAAGGAAGGAAGCGGGGGTAGCTACGAGCAGTACTTC
CASKEGSGGSYEQYF
>TRBD1|TRBJ2-7|TRBV11-3|NA
TGTGCCAGCAGCCGCCCCGGGACAGGGAGCGACGAGCAGTACTTC
CASSRPGTGSDEQYF
>TRBD2|TRBJ2-5|TRBV5-8|NA
TGTGCCAGCAGCTTGGCGCCGGGGGGGAAGGAGACCCAGTACTTC
CASSLAPGGKETQYF
>NA|TRBJ1-1|TRBV2|once
TGTGCCAGCAGTGAAGCGGAGAAGAACACTGAAGCTTTCTTT
CASSEAEKNTEAFF
>TRBD2|TRBJ2-7|TRBV4-3|NA
TGCGCCAGCAGCCTATTTAGCGGGAGTCGTGACGAGCAGTACTTC
CASSLFSGSRDEQYF
>TRBD2|TRBJ2-3|TRBV7-9|NA
TGTGCCAGCAAGCAACTAGCGGGAGTGACAGATACGCAGTATTTT
CASKQLAGVTDTQYF
>NA|TRBJ2-2|TRBV7-2|many
TGTGCCAGCAGCCTGGACTCTTACACCGGGGAGCTGTTTTTT
CASSLDSYTGELFF
>TRBD1|TRBJ1-2|TRBV19|once
TGTGCCAGTAGTATTGGACAGGGGGCCTCCTATGGCTACACCTTC
CASSIGQGASYGYTF
>NA|TRBJ2-5|TRBV11-2|NA
TGTGCCAGCAGCTTAGTACAGGTGTACGAGACCCAGTACTTC
CASSLVQVYETQYF
>NA|TRBJ2-2|TRBV6-5|NA
TGTGCCAGCAGTCCCAACCCGGACACCTTTGGCGCCGGGGAGCTGTTTTTT
CASSPNPDTFGAGELFF
>NA|TRBJ1-1|TRBV11-2|NA
TGTGCCAGCAGCTTATTTCAGTCTAACACTGAAGCTTTCTTT
CASSLFQSNTEAFF
>NA|TRBJ1-2|TRBV6-5|NA
TGTGCCAGCAGTCCTTGGGGGGACTATGGCTACACCTTC
CASSPWGDYGYTF
>NA|TRBJ2-5|TRBV7-2|few
TGTGCCAGCAGCTTAATGCGGGTGGACGGTCAAGAGACCCAGTACTTC
CASSLMRVDGQETQYF
>TRBD2|TRBJ2-5|TRBV7-9|NA
TGTGCCAGCAGCTTAGGACTAGCGGGGGCCCAAGAGACCCAGTACTTC
CASSLGLAGAQETQYF